Below are 13 T cell receptor beta chains sequenced from a single sample in a study of regulatory T cells in long-lasting Graves disease. Specified time point: newly diagnosed GD, antithyroid drugs for less than 3 months. TCR sequences were obtained from RNA taken from PBMCs. According to the study, TCR beta libraries were built with iRepertoire HTBI primers and CDR3-region Arm-PCR. Via MiXCR, TCRdb re-called the multiplex PCR reads, giving one row per CDR3 protein. Among approximately 360,000 distinct CDR3 sequences, about 10% were seen once, and the ten largest hold under 20%. This sample also appeared in a second study, on T cells in Graves' hyperthyroidism and ophthalmopathy.

Sequencing was performed on peripheral blood mononuclear cells (PBMCs), taken at new diagnosis, from a patient treated with antithyroid drugs. These receptors originate from a woman aged 18-30 years with Graves disease.

This clonotype was seen only once. This is likely an artifact of a read error, given a far larger clone one base away. This rearrangement joins TRBV11-2 to TRBJ2-1, with D perhaps TRBD2 (7 bases). Between the trimmed V and J ends, which lost 0 bases and 5 bases, there was a span of 17 bases. The CDR3 runs to 17 residues. Germline CDR1 and CDR2: SGHAT and FQNNGV. The CDR3 sequence is CASSLDGAGAVNNEQFF. For the CDR3, the DNA is TGTGCCAGCAGCTTAGATGGGGCGGGGGCGGTAAACAATGAGCAGTTCTTC.

The chain recombines TRBV7-2 with TRBJ2-7; D is possibly TRBD1 (5 bases). This CDR3 comprises 15 residues. In germline, CDR1 is SGHTA, CDR2 FQGNSA. V lost 3 bases and J 0 bases, leaving 12 bases between the germline ends. The CDR3 spells CASSFDRGFSYEQYF. The DNA for the CDR3 is TGTGCCAGCAGCTTCGACAGAGGATTCTCCTACGAGCAGTACTTC.

In regard to this clonotype: A single base separates this from a much larger clone, so it may be a read error. The conserved closing phenylalanine or tryptophan is absent in this CDR3, likely reflecting a read error. V is TRBV6-1 and J is TRBJ1-1; D call uncertain. The CDR3 extends over 12 amino acids. Trimming removed 4 bases from V and 3 bases from J, with 6 bases in between. Germline V gene lookup returns CDR1 MNHNS and CDR2 SASEGT. The CDR3 here is CASSGLHTEAFS. CDR3 coding DNA: TGTGCCAGCAGTGGACTACACACTGAAGCTTTCTCT.

This clonotype was counted at least ten times. The CDR3 bases are TGTGCCAGCAGCATACTCCCTCAGGGTGACCGAACCGCAGATACGCAGTATTTT. Its protein product is CASSILPQGDRTADTQYF. The rearrangement links TRBV7-2 to TRBJ2-3, with D possibly TRBD1 on 5 matching bases. The length of the CDR3 is 18 residues. The V gene lost 5 bases and the J gene lost 4 bases, with 25 bases spanning the gap. Germline CDR1 and CDR2: SGHTA and FQGNSA. The whole variable domain, filled in from reference TRBV7-2 and TRBJ2-3, reads GAGVSQSPSNKVTEKGKDVELRCDPISGHTALYWYRQSLGQGLEFLIYFQGNSAPDKSGLPSDRFSAERTGGSVSTLTIQRTQQEDSAVYLCASSILPQGDRTADTQYFGPGTRLTVL.

This clonotype was detected ten times or more. The rearrangement joins TRBV7-9 to TRBJ1-1; D is unclear. The V gene's germline CDR1 is SEHNR and CDR2 FQNEAQ (reference sequence). This CDR3 spans 14 amino acids. V was shortened by 1 base and J by 6 bases, with 12 bases between the two germline ends. CDR3 in amino acids: CASSLVGWLPEAFF. For the CDR3, the DNA is TGTGCCAGCAGCTTAGTAGGGTGGCTCCCTGAAGCTTTCTTT.

The table lists this clonotype with a few counts. The CDR3 is CASSGGAPGVQETQYF. The CDR3 bases are TGCGCCAGCAGCGGGGGGGCCCCGGGGGTTCAAGAGACCCAGTACTTC. This chain connects TRBV5-1 to TRBJ2-5, with D perhaps TRBD2 (7 bases). V was trimmed by 4 bases and J by 2 bases, leaving 18 bases between them. Looked up from germline, CDR1 is SGHRS and CDR2 is YFSETQ. The CDR3 runs 16 residues.

This clonotype showed up many times. The chain combines TRBV7-3 with TRBJ2-3; D unclear. Germline CDR1 is SGHTA and CDR2 is FQGTGA. Trimming left V 7 bases short and J 8 bases short, with 19 bases between. The CDR3 has 14 residues. The CDR3 DNA reads as TGTGCCAGCACCCCGACCGCCTCGGGTGGTACGCAGTATTTT. Its translation is CASTPTASGGTQYF.

This clonotype showed up just a few times. The chain combines TRBV5-5 with TRBJ1-2; D is unresolved. Germline V gene data show CDR1 as SGHKS and CDR2 as YYEKEE (reference sequence). Trimming shortened V by 4 bases and J by 2 bases, and 12 bases separated the two germline ends. CDR3 length: 14 residues. The CDR3 loop is CASSQDSANYGYTF. DNA for the CDR3: TGTGCCAGCAGCCAAGACTCCGCCAACTATGGCTACACCTTC.

The rearrangement uses TRBV10-3 and TRBJ1-1; 7 bases are a match to TRBD1. After removal of 11 bases from V and 1 base from J, the junction contained 7 bases not matched to a gene. Germline CDR1 ENHRY, CDR2 SYGVKD. The CDR3 is made up of 13 amino acids. CDR3 sequence (DNA): TGTGCCCTCCGGACAGGAGCGAACACTGAAGCTTTCTTT. Protein: CALRTGANTEAFF.

This clonotype was seen a handful of times. This could be a read error, since a much larger clone is one nucleotide away. The chain recombines TRBV7-9 with TRBJ2-7; D is ambiguous. Germline assignment: CDR1 SEHNR and CDR2 FQNEAQ (reference sequence). V lost 5 bases and J lost 5, with 13 bases in between. The CDR3 has 13 residues. For the CDR3, the DNA is TGTGCCAGCAGCCCTTTGCGGCGGCACGAGCAGTACTTC. Its protein product is CASSPLRRHEQYF. Based on the CDR3 plus reference TRBV7-9 and TRBJ2-7, the full variable domain is DTGVSQNPRHKITKRGQNVTFRCDPISEHNRLYWYRQTLGQGPEFLTYFQNEAQLEKSRLLSDRFSAERPKGSFSTLEIQRTEQGDSAMYLCASSPLRRHEQYFGPGTRLTVT.

Many counts were recorded for this clonotype. This rearrangement joins TRBV20-1 to TRBJ2-5, with D uncertain. The CDR3 runs 14 residues. V lost 1 base and J lost 5, with 14 bases in between. CDR1 is DFQATT and CDR2 is SNEGSKA in the germline V gene (reference sequence). The CDR3 loop is CSARVSGIPETQYF. In nucleotides, the CDR3 is TGCAGTGCTAGAGTTTCGGGTATTCCGGAGACCCAGTACTTC.

In this sample, this clonotype turned up many times. A read error may account for a junction end that differs from germline. This CDR3 reads CASSQATGSHTEAFF. In nucleotides, the CDR3 is TGCGCCAGCAGCCAAGCAACAGGGTCTCACACTGAAGCTTTCTTT. V gene TRBV11-2 combines with J gene TRBJ1-1, with D tentatively TRBD1 (6 bases). Germline CDR1 and CDR2: SGHAT and FQNNGV. The CDR3 length is 15 residues.

This clonotype was seen ten or more times. This chain connects TRBV7-2 to TRBJ1-1, with 7 bases fitting TRBD1. Germline V gene data show CDR1 as SGHTA and CDR2 as FQGNSA. The CDR3 runs 15 residues. J lost 3 bases, V lost 2 bases, and 6 bases had no gene match. The CDR3 here is CASSLTAGGYTEAFF. CDR3 DNA: TGTGCCAGCAGCTTAACAGCAGGGGGGTACACTGAAGCTTTCTTT. The full variable domain, rest sourced from reference TRBV7-2 and TRBJ1-1, is GAGVSQSPSNKVTEKGKDVELRCDPISGHTALYWYRQSLGQGLEFLIYFQGNSAPDKSGLPSDRFSAERTGGSVSTLTIQRTQQEDSAVYLCASSLTAGGYTEAFFGQGTRLTVV.